This T cell receptor beta chain was sequenced in a study of blood T cell repertoires in COVID-19. Study background: Sites in the United States, Italy and Spain provided acute and convalescent COVID-19 samples.

Seattle cases were enrolled at active infection and followed longitudinally. The germline V gene encodes CDR1 DFQATT and CDR2 SNEGSKA (reference sequence). The CDR3 sequence is 15 residues long. The junction had 5 bases not matched to a gene; V was cut back by 3 bases and J by 3 bases. This clone appeared once. Original analysis: Cell counts per sample came from amplifying reference gene primers. Profiled with immunoSEQ multiplex PCR; TCRdb holds only in-frame clones, not every one. V, J and clone size are taken as reported in that table, and D and trimming were inferred from the DNA itself. The table shows about 220,000 clones, with 82% occurring only once.

Sequences were obtained from peripheral blood. This chain joins TRBV20-1 and TRBJ1-1; 12 nucleotides match TRBD1. This receptor was taken from a woman in her 70s with COVID-19, enrolled during active disease. The CDR3 DNA reads as TGCAGTGCTAGTCCGGGACAGGGGGCTGACACTGAAGCTTTCTTT. Protein: CSASPGQGADTEAFF.